Shown below are 29 T cell receptor beta chains from a single sample sequenced in a study of identical twins. TCRdb called the 5' RACE reads again in MiXCR, with one record for every CDR3 protein. The data show approximately 630,000 distinct CDR3 sequences, 7.1% seen once. This sample was also put to use in a study of yellow fever vaccine responses in identical twins.

Sequenced sample: PBMCs. The receptors originated from a woman aged 18-30 years in good health.

The genes are TRBV27 and TRBJ2-7; 9 bases fit TRBD2. The CDR3 runs 13 residues. Per germline, CDR1 MNHEY and CDR2 SMNVEV (reference sequence). V dropped 3 bases and J dropped 7; count of bases not matched to a gene: 4. The CDR3 DNA follows: TGTGCCAGCAGTTTGCGGGAGGGCCGGGAGCAGTACTTC. As protein: CASSLREGREQYF.

This clonotype was seen a handful of times. This CDR3 is CASSPERGGIQETQYF. The CDR3 coding sequence is TGTGCCAGCAGCCCCGAGCGGGGGGGGATCCAAGAGACCCAGTACTTC. The chain has TRBV7-8 and TRBJ2-5; 10 bases align to TRBD2. The CDR3 has 16 residues. Germline V gives CDR1 SGHVS, CDR2 FQNEAQ. The V and J ends lost 5 bases and 1 base, in that order; junction bases with no gene match: 7.

A few counts support this clonotype. The chain employs TRBV9 and TRBJ2-3; D ambiguous. The germline CDR1 and CDR2 sequences are SGDLS and YYNGEE. CDR3 length: 15 residues. Trimming removed 0 bases from V and 0 bases from J, with 8 bases in between. The CDR3 DNA follows: TGTGCCAGCAGCGTAGGGCCCCACAGCACAGATACGCAGTATTTT. Translation: CASSVGPHSTDTQYF.

This clonotype was picked up a small number of times. The rearrangement links TRBV6-5 to TRBJ2-5; 9 bases agree with TRBD2. Germline CDR1 MNHEY, CDR2 SVGAGI. V trimming: 0 bases; J trimming: 5 bases; junction bases outside the gene matches: 7. The CDR3 is 16 amino acids. The CDR3 DNA reads TGTGCCAGCAGTTACTCCTCCGGGACTAGCCGTGAGACCCAGTACTTC. Protein sequence: CASSYSSGTSRETQYF.

This clonotype was recorded many times. V and J are TRBV5-5 and TRBJ1-5; possible D gene TRBD1, 5 bases. The V and J ends lost 0 bases and 8 bases respectively, with 15 bases between them. CDR3 size: 15 residues. Per the germline V gene, CDR1 is SGHKS and CDR2 is YYEKEE (reference sequence). CDR3 region: CASSLGAGGSEPQHF. CDR3 DNA: TGTGCCAGCAGCTTGGGCGCCGGGGGGTCGGAGCCCCAGCATTTT.

This clonotype has a count of ten or more. The chain recombines TRBV4-1 with TRBJ1-6; D is unclear. V was trimmed by 1 base and J by 10 bases, leaving 8 bases between them. Germline CDR1 is MGHRA and CDR2 is YSYEKL. This CDR3 has 13 residues. This CDR3 is CASSQVASSPLHF. The CDR3 nucleotides read TGCGCCAGCAGCCAAGTGGCGTCCTCACCCCTCCACTTT.

This clonotype was observed many times. The chain couples TRBV3-1 to TRBJ2-1; 7 positions agree with TRBD2. Trimming took 0 bases from V and 1 from J; bases not matched to a gene: 3. The CDR3 spans 16 residues. Germline V CDR1 and CDR2: LGHDT, YNNKEL (reference sequence). CDR3 bases: TGTGCCAGCAGCCAAGAGTGGACTAGTTCCTACAATGAGCAGTTCTTC. It translates to CASSQEWTSSYNEQFF.

This clonotype was seen a handful of times. The chain carries TRBV12-3 or TRBV12-4 and TRBJ2-6; 10 bases match TRBD2. This CDR3 spans 17 amino acids. J was trimmed by 0 bases and V by 5 bases; bases with no gene match: 4. The CDR3 DNA is TGTGCCAGCAGTAGGAGCGGGGGGGCCTCTGGGGCCAACGTCCTGACTTTC. Amino acids: CASSRSGGASGANVLTF.

This chain connects TRBV20-1 to TRBJ2-1; possibly TRBD2 for D (5 bases). CDR1 is DFQATT and CDR2 is SNEGSKA in the germline V gene (reference sequence). The V and J ends lost 3 bases and 4 bases respectively, with 7 bases between them. CDR3 length equals 12 residues. For the CDR3, the DNA is TGCAGTGCTAGTCGGGGTTACAATGAGCAGTTCTTC. Protein: CSASRGYNEQFF.

This clonotype showed up just a few times. The V gene is TRBV7-9, the J gene TRBJ2-1; the D is unclear. With 2 bases removed from V and 8 bases from J, the gap between germline ends came to 13 bases. There are 14 residues in the CDR3. Germline loops: CDR1 SEHNR, CDR2 FQNEAQ (reference sequence). CDR3 DNA sequence: TGTGCCAGCAGCTTATTAGGGCAATTCCATGAGCAGTTCTTC. It is translated as CASSLLGQFHEQFF.

The genes are TRBV28 and TRBJ1-6; TRBD1 matches at 8 bases. CDR1 and CDR2 (germline): MDHEN, SYDVKM. V lost 3 bases to trimming and J lost 9 bases; unmatched junction nucleotides: 7. The CDR3 spans 15 residues. The chain's CDR3 is CASSFLDRDPSPLHF. CDR3 DNA: TGTGCCAGCAGTTTCTTGGACAGGGACCCTTCACCCCTCCACTTT.

This clonotype appeared many times. The rearrangement uses TRBV21-1 and TRBJ2-7. TRBV21-1 is a recognized pseudogene. The CDR3 runs 16 residues. The CDR3 nucleotides are TGTGCCAGCAGCAAAGCGCTTTGGCTAACGATCTACGAGCAGTACTTC. Its translation: CASSKALWLTIYEQYF.

This clonotype was seen ten or more times. The V and J genes are TRBV28 and TRBJ2-7, with D possibly matching TRBD1 (5 bases). The germline V gene has CDR1 MDHEN and CDR2 SYDVKM. Deletions cut 5 bases from V and 5 bases from J, with 16 bases between. The CDR3 runs 14 residues. This CDR3 is CASSKAGASNEQYV. As DNA, the CDR3 is TGTGCCAGCAGTAAAGCTGGGGCTTCTAACGAGCAGTACGTC.

This chain uses TRBV12-3 or TRBV12-4 with TRBJ1-2; D gene uncertain. V lost 3 bases and J lost 6, with 17 bases in between. CDR3 size: 15 residues. The CDR3 DNA follows: TGTGCCAGCAGTTTTTCCGAGGTGCTAAGGCATGGCTACACCTTC. Its protein product is CASSFSEVLRHGYTF.

This clonotype was counted ten times or more. J is TRBJ2-3 and V is TRBV4-1, with D unclear. The CDR3 is 15 residues long. The V and J ends lost 0 bases and 0 bases respectively, with 7 bases between them. The germline gives CDR1 MGHRA, CDR2 YSYEKL. For the CDR3, the DNA is TGCGCCAGCAGCCAAGAGGAAGTTAGCACAGATACGCAGTATTTT. Protein product: CASSQEEVSTDTQYF.

The V and J genes are TRBV24-1 and TRBJ2-7; TRBD1 is a possible D gene (6 bases). Germline CDR1 KGHDR, CDR2 SFDVKD. Trimming took 4 bases from V and 4 from J, leaving 19 bases between them. The CDR3 totals 16 residues. The CDR3 loop is CATSDPSQGQRYEQYF. The CDR3 DNA sequence: TGTGCCACCAGTGACCCGTCGCAGGGGCAAAGATACGAGCAGTACTTC.

The rearrangement links TRBV2 to TRBJ2-7, with 10 bases matching TRBD2. The CDR3 sequence is 15 residues long. The ends lost 6 bases at V and 2 bases at J; junction bases unmatched: 7. Germline assignment: CDR1 SNHLY and CDR2 FYNNEI. The CDR3 DNA is TGTGCCAGCAGGAGGACTAGCGGAGATACCTACGAGCAGTACTTC. This encodes CASRRTSGDTYEQYF. The full variable domain, completed using reference TRBV2 and TRBJ2-7, is EPEVTQTPSHQVTQMGQEVILRCVPISNHLYFYWYRQILGQKVEFLVSFYNNEISEKSEIFDDQFSVERPDGSNFTLKIRSTKLEDSAMYFCASRRTSGDTYEQYFGPGTRLTVT.

This chain uses TRBV11-2 with TRBJ1-4; D unclear. In germline, CDR1 is SGHAT, CDR2 FQNNGV. The CDR3 sequence is 15 residues long. V was trimmed by 3 bases and J by 0 bases, leaving 8 bases between them. Here the CDR3 reads CASSLTHTTNEKLFF. In nucleotides, the CDR3 is TGTGCCAGCAGCTTGACCCATACAACTAATGAAAAACTGTTTTTT.

The chain carries TRBV11-2 and TRBJ2-5; D tentatively reads TRBD1 or TRBD2 (7 bases each). The CDR3 has 14 residues. V dropped 6 bases and J dropped 9 bases, with 20 bases sitting between them. Per the germline V gene, CDR1 is SGHAT and CDR2 is FQNNGV. The CDR3 region is CASSWEPQGGAQYF. The CDR3 region has the DNA TGTGCCAGCAGTTGGGAGCCCCAGGGGGGGGCCCAGTACTTC.

This clonotype was seen at least ten times. The chain links TRBV5-4 to TRBJ2-3; TRBD1 might be the D (5 bases). Germline CDR1 is SGHNT and CDR2 is YYREEE (reference sequence). Deletions cut 4 bases from V and 1 base from J, with 22 bases between. The CDR3 runs 18 residues. CDR3 loop: CASSHRDRNRVGTDTQYF. In DNA form, the CDR3 reads TGTGCCAGCAGCCACCGAGACAGAAATCGGGTGGGCACAGATACGCAGTATTTT.

This clonotype appeared many times. J is TRBJ2-1 and V is TRBV7-8; 9 bases fit TRBD1. V lost 4 bases and J lost 0; bases outside the gene matches: 10. CDR1 and CDR2 (germline): SGHVS, FQNEAQ. The CDR3 is 18 residues long. The CDR3 is CASSSKSGTGLSYNEQFF. For the CDR3, the DNA is TGTGCCAGCAGCTCAAAATCCGGGACAGGGCTCTCCTACAATGAGCAGTTCTTC.

This clonotype showed up just a few times. The genes are TRBV11-2 and TRBJ1-2; D is unclear. Germline assignment: CDR1 SGHAT and CDR2 FQNNGV. The CDR3 length is 16 residues. The V end was cut by 1 base, the J end by 4 bases, with 16 bases between. CDR3 bases: TGTGCCAGCAGCTTAGGCCCCCCGGGAGGGCCCTATGGCTACACCTTC. This sequence encodes CASSLGPPGGPYGYTF.

The chain is built from TRBV28 and TRBJ2-3; TRBD2 aligns across 10 bases. Germline CDR1 MDHEN, CDR2 SYDVKM. J gave up 0 bases and V 6 bases, and 3 bases lay outside the gene matches. The CDR3 spans 15 residues. In DNA, the CDR3 is TGTGCCAGCAGATTTAGCGGGAGGAGCACAGATACGCAGTATTTT. As protein: CASRFSGRSTDTQYF.

This clonotype has at least ten counts. V and J are TRBV3-1 and TRBJ2-3; possible D gene TRBD1, 6 bases. The V gene's germline CDR1 is LGHDT and CDR2 YNNKEL (reference sequence). V was clipped by 3 bases and J by 4 bases, with 14 bases between them. CDR3 length: 15 residues. The chain's CDR3 is CASSHVQGPPDTQYF. In DNA, the CDR3 is TGTGCCAGCAGCCATGTCCAGGGGCCCCCAGATACGCAGTATTTT.

This clonotype appeared many times. The chain recombines TRBV5-1 with TRBJ2-7; 10 nucleotides match TRBD1. The trim removed 7 bases at V and 4 bases at J, leaving 17 bases unmatched. Germline V gene data show CDR1 as SGHRS and CDR2 as YFSETQ. The CDR3 is made up of 17 amino acids. DNA for the CDR3: TGCGCCAGCGCCGTATCCGGGACAGGGGATCGCCTTTACGAGCAGTACGTC. Protein sequence: CASAVSGTGDRLYEQYV.

The table lists this clonotype with many counts. This sequence joins TRBV14 and TRBJ1-3, with a possible D match to TRBD1 (5 bases). V dropped 4 bases and J dropped 0 bases, with 13 bases sitting between them. Looked up from germline, CDR1 is SGHDN and CDR2 is FVKESK. This CDR3 comprises 16 residues. CDR3 in amino acids: CASSRKDTPSGNTIYF. The CDR3 DNA reads as TGTGCCAGCAGCCGGAAGGACACCCCCTCTGGAAACACCATATATTTT.

A few counts support this clonotype. The rearrangement uses TRBV7-8 and TRBJ2-7; 7 bases agree with TRBD1. Germline V lookup: CDR1 SGHVS, CDR2 FQNEAQ. The CDR3 is made up of 13 amino acids. The V segment lost 6 bases and the J segment 4 bases; nucleotides outside the gene matches: 6. The CDR3 sequence: CASRNRTGYEQYV. CDR3 sequence (DNA): TGTGCCAGCAGAAATCGGACAGGATACGAGCAGTACGTC.

The chain has TRBV5-1 and TRBJ2-3; 12 nucleotides match TRBD2. CDR3 length: 16 amino acids. V lost 4 bases and J lost 5; bases outside the gene matches: 8. Germline CDR1 and CDR2: SGHRS and YFSETQ. The CDR3 nucleotides read TGCGCCAGCAGCCCGGCTAGCGGGGGGGCAAAAGATACGCAGTATTTT. Its protein product is CASSPASGGAKDTQYF.

The chain carries TRBV14 and TRBJ2-3; 9 bases fit TRBD2. V lost 4 bases to trimming and J lost 6 bases; unmatched junction nucleotides: 11. The V gene's germline CDR1 is SGHDN and CDR2 FVKESK. The CDR3 totals 16 residues. The CDR3 DNA sequence: TGTGCCAGCAGCCCAAATTCGGGACTAGCATATGATACGCAGTATTTT. Its protein product is CASSPNSGLAYDTQYF.